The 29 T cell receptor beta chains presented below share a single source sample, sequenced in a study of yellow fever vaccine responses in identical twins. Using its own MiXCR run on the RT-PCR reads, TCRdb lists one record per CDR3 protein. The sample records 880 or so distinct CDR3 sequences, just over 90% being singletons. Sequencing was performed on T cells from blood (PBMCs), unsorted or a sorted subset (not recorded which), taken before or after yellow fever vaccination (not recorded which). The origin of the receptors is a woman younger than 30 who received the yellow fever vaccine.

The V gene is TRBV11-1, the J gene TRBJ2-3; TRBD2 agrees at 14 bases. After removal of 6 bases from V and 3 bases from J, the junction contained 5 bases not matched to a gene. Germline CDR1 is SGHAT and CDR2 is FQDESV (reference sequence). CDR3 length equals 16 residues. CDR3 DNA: TGTGCCAGCAGTCGGACTAGCGGGAGGCCAACAGATACGCAGTATTTT. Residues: CASSRTSGRPTDTQYF.

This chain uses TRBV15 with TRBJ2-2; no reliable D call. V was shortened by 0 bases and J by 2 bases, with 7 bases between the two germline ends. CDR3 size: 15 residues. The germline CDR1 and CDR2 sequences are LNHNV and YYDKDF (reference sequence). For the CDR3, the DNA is TGTGCCACCAGCAGAGATGTGGGAAACACCGGGGAGCTGTTTTTT. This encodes CATSRDVGNTGELFF.

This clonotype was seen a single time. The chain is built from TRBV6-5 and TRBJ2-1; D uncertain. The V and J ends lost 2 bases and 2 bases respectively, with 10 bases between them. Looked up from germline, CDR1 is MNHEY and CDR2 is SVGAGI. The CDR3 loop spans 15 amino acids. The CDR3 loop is CASSYKGIPYNEQFF. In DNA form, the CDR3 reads TGTGCCAGCAGTTACAAGGGTATTCCCTACAATGAGCAGTTCTTC.

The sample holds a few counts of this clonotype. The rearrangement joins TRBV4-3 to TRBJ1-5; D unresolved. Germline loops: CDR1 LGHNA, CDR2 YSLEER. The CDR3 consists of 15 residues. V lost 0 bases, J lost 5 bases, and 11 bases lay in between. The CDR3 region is CASSQDRSLDQPQHF. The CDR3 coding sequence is TGCGCCAGCAGCCAAGACAGGTCTCTGGATCAGCCCCAGCATTTT.

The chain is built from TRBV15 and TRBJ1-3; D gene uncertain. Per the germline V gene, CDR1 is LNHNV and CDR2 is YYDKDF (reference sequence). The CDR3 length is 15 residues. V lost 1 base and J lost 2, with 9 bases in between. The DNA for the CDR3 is TGTGCCACCAGCAGAGCCGGAGGGACTGGAAACACCATATATTTT. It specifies CATSRAGGTGNTIYF. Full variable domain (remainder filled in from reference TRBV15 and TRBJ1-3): DAMVIQNPRYQVTQFGKPVTLSCSQTLNHNVMYWYQQKSSQAPKLLFHYYDKDFNNEADTPDNFQSRRPNTSFCFLDIRSPGLGDTAMYLCATSRAGGTGNTIYFGEGSWLTVV.

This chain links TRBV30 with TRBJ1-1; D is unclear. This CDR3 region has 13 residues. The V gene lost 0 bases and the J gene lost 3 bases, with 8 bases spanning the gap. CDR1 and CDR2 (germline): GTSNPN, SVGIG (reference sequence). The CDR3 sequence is CAWSVTAYTEAFF. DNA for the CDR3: TGTGCCTGGAGTGTTACGGCCTACACTGAAGCTTTCTTT.

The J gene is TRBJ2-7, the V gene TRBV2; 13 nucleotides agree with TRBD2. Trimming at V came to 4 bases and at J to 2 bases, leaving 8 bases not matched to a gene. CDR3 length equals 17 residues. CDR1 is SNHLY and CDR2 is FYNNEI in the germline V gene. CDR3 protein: CASSARLAGGVTYEQYF. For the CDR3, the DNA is TGTGCCAGCAGTGCGAGACTAGCGGGGGGAGTAACCTACGAGCAGTACTTC.

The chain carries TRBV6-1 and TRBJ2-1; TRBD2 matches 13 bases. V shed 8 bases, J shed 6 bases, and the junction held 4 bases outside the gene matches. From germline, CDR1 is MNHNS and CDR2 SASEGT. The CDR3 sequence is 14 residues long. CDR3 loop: CASGTSGAPNEQFF. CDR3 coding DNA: TGTGCCAGCGGGACTAGCGGGGCCCCCAATGAGCAGTTCTTC.

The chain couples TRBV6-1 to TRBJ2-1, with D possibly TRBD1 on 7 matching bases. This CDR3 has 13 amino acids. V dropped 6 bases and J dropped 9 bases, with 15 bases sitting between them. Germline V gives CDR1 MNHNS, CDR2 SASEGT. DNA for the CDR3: TGTGCCAGCAGCCCGAACCAGGGGGGTGAGCAGTTCTTC. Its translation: CASSPNQGGEQFF.

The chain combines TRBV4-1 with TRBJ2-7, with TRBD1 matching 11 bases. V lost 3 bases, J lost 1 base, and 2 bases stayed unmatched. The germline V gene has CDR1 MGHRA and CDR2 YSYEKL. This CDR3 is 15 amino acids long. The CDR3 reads CASSQDRGPSYEQYF. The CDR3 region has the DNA TGCGCCAGCAGCCAGGACAGGGGGCCTTCCTACGAGCAGTACTTC.

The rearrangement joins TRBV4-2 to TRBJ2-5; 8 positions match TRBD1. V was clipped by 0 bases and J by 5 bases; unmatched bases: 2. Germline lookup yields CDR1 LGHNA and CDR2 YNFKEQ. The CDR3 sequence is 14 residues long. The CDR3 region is CASSQDRGHETQYF. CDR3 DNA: TGTGCCAGCAGCCAAGACAGGGGGCATGAGACCCAGTACTTC.

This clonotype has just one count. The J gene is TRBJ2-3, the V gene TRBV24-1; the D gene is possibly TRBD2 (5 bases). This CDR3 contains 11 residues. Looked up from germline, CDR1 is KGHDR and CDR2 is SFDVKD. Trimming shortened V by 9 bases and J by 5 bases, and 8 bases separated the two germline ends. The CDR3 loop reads CATAAGDTQYF. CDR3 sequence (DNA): TGTGCCACCGCCGCGGGAGATACGCAGTATTTT.

The CDR3 coding sequence is TGTGCCACCAGCGAGGACAGGTCCGCTGAAGCTTTCTTT. Amino acids: CATSEDRSAEAFF. The chain employs TRBV15 and TRBJ1-1, with 7 bases matching TRBD1. The ends lost 5 bases at V and 6 bases at J; junction bases unmatched: 6. CDR3 length: 13 amino acids. Germline assignment: CDR1 LNHNV and CDR2 YYDKDF (reference sequence).

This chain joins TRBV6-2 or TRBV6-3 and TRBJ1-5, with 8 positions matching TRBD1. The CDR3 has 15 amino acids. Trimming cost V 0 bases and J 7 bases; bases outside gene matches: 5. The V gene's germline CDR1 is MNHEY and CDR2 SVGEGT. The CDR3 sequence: CASSYSRTGLQPQHF. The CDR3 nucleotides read TGTGCCAGCAGTTACTCCCGGACAGGGCTCCAGCCCCAGCATTTT.

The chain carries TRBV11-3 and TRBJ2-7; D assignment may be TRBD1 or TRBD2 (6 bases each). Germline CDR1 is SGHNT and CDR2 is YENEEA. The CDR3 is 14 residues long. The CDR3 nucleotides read TGTGTCCATCCGACCTCCGAGGGGGGATACGAGCAGTACTTC. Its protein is CVHPTSEGGYEQYF.

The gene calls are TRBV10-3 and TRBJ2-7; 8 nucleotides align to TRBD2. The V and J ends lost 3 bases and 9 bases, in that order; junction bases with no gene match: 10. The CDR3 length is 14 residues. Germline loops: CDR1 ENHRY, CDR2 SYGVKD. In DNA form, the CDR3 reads TGTGCCATCAGTGACCAAGCCAGCGGGAGTGGGCAGTACTTC. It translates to CAISDQASGSGQYF.

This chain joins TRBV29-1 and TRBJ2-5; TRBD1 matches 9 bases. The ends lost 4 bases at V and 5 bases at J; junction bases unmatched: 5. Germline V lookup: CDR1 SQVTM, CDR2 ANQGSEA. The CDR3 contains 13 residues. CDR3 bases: TGCAGCGTTGGGGGGACAGGGAAGGAGACCCAGTACTTC. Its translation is CSVGGTGKETQYF.

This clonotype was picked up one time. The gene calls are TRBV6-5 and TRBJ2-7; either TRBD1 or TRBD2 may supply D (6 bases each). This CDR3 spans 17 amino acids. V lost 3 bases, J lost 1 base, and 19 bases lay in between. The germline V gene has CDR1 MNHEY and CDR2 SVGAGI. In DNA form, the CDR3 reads TGTGCCAGCAGTTATTACGGGGGCGCAACTCCGTCCTACGAGCAGTACTTC. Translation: CASSYYGGATPSYEQYF.

In DNA, the CDR3 is TGCGCCAGCACCAGTCGGGACGGAGCGGGCGAGCAGTACTTC. It codes for CASTSRDGAGEQYF. The V and J genes are TRBV23-1 and TRBJ2-7, with D perhaps TRBD2 (6 bases). TRBV23-1 is an ORF; its function is uncertain. The CDR3 contains 14 residues. Between the trimmed V and J ends, which lost 7 bases and 6 bases, there was a span of 19 bases.

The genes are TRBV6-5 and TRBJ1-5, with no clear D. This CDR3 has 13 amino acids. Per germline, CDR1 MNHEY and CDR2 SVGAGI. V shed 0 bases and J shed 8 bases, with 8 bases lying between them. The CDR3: CASSYSGWEPQHF. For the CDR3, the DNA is TGTGCCAGCAGTTACTCGGGGTGGGAGCCCCAGCATTTT.

In DNA form, the CDR3 reads TGTGCCAGCAGTCCGTCACAGGGGTCGGCCTACAATGAGCAGTTCTTC. This sequence encodes CASSPSQGSAYNEQFF. This chain joins TRBV4-2 and TRBJ2-1; 7 positions match TRBD1. The CDR3 sequence is 16 residues long. V trimming: 6 bases; J trimming: 2 bases; junction bases outside the gene matches: 10. Germline V gene lookup returns CDR1 LGHNA and CDR2 YNFKEQ.

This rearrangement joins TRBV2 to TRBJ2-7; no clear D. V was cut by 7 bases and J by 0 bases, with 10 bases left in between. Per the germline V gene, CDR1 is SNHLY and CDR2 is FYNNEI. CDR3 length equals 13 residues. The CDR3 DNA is TGTGCCAGCAAGTGGGCAGGCTCCTACGAGCAGTACTTC. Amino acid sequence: CASKWAGSYEQYF. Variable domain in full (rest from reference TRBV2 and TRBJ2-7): EPEVTQTPSHQVTQMGQEVILRCVPISNHLYFYWYRQILGQKVEFLVSFYNNEISEKSEIFDDQFSVERPDGSNFTLKIRSTKLEDSAMYFCASKWAGSYEQYFGPGTRLTVT.

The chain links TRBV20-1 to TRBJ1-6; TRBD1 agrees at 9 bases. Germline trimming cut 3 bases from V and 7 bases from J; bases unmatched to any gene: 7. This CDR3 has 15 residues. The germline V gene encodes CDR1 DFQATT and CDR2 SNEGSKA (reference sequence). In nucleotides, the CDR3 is TGCAGTGCTAGTGCTACCGGGACAGGGAATTCACCCCTCCACTTT. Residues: CSASATGTGNSPLHF.

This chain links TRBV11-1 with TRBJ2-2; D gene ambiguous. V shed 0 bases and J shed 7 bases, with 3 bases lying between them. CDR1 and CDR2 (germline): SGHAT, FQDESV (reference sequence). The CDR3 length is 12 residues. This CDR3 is CASSLAGGELFF. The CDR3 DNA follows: TGTGCCAGCAGCTTAGCAGGCGGGGAGCTGTTTTTT.

The CDR3 nucleotides read TGTGCCAGCAGCTTAGAACCGTACCAAGAGACCCAGTACTTC. This translates into CASSLEPYQETQYF. The rearrangement joins TRBV11-1 to TRBJ2-5; D remains unclear. The CDR3 runs 14 residues. From germline, CDR1 is SGHAT and CDR2 FQDESV (reference sequence). Trimming removed 1 base at V and 0 bases at J, with 6 bases between.

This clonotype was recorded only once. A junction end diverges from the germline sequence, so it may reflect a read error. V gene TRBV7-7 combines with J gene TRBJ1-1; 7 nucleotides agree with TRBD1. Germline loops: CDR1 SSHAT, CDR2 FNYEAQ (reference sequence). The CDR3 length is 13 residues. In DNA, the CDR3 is TGTGCTAGCAGCTTAGTACAGGGGACTGAAGCTTTCTTT. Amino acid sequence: CASSLVQGTEAFF.

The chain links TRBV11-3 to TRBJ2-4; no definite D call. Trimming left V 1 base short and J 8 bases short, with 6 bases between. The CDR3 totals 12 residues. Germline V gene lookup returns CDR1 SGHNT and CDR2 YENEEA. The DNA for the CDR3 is TGTGCCAGCAGCTTAGGTTCGGACATTCAGTACTTC. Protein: CASSLGSDIQYF.

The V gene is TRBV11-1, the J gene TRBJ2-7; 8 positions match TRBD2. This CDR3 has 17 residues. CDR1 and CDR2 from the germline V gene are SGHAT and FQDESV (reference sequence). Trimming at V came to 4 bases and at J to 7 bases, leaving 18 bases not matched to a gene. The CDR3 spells CASSSFGLAGSYVEQYF. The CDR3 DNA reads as TGTGCCAGCAGCTCCTTCGGGCTAGCGGGTAGCTACGTGGAGCAGTACTTC. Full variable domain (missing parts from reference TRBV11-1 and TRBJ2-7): EAEVAQSPRYKITEKSQAVAFWCDPISGHATLYWYRQILGQGPELLVQFQDESVVDDSQLPKDRFSAERLKGVDSTLKIQPAELGDSAMYLCASSSFGLAGSYVEQYFGPGTRLTVT.

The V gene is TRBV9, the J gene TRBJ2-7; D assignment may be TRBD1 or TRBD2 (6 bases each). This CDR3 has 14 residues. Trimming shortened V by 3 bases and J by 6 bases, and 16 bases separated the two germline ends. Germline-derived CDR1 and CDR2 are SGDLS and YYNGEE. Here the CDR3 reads CASSAGVGGGEQYF. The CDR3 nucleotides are TGTGCCAGCAGCGCGGGCGTCGGGGGCGGCGAGCAGTACTTC.